Listed below are T cell receptor beta chains from one sample, sequenced in a study of response to subunit inactivated influenza vaccine. From the RT-PCR reads, TCRdb called clonotypes with MiXCR, one entry per CDR3 protein. This table has around 480,000 distinct CDR3 sequences, about a tenth appearing once. The source material was PBMCs from blood, sampled more than 35 days after vaccination. These receptors were obtained from a man aged 45 to 65 who received an inactivated influenza vaccine. CDR3s leave out the opening cysteine and the closing phenylalanine or tryptophan. The D gene is left open where the match is weak. Rows may omit the clone size; those that give it use once, few, many or a size class.

ASSGTGSQGGYT | TRBJ1-2 | few | TRBD1 | TRBV5-1
SASPWVAEETQY | TRBJ2-5 | many | . | TRBV20-1
ASLKWETQY | TRBJ2-5 | many | . | TRBV28
ASSLSGAGNTIY | TRBJ1-3 | many | . | TRBV5-1
ASSFNRESYEQY | TRBJ2-7 | . | . | TRBV12-3/TRBV12-4
AIRPGTGRETQY | TRBJ2-5 | . | TRBD1 | TRBV10-3
ASSSDTSELYNEQF | TRBJ2-1 | many | . | TRBV28
ASSSKRGLAGATGELF | TRBJ2-2 | . | TRBD2 | TRBV7-8
ASSLSGSPPGQY | TRBJ2-7 | few | . | TRBV7-9
ASSLAPAGANVLT | TRBJ2-6 | . | . | TRBV7-2
ASRNALLAGSTDTQY | TRBJ2-3 | many | TRBD2 | TRBV6-1
ASSFLSSSYNEQF | TRBJ2-1 | . | . | TRBV7-2
ASSQDGGYEQY | TRBJ2-7 | many | . | TRBV4-3
ASSLDPGKSEQY | TRBJ2-7 | . | . | TRBV5-1
AISESGTELYNEQF | TRBJ2-1 | few | TRBD1 | TRBV10-3
ATAGEATELSYEQY | TRBJ2-7 | few | . | TRBV10-3
ASSPRSPEGELF | TRBJ2-2 | . | . | TRBV7-2
ASSLEGDEQF | TRBJ2-1 | . | . | TRBV19
SARDTVTGELF | TRBJ2-2 | . | . | TRBV20-1
ASGLSGSYEQY | TRBJ2-7 | . | . | TRBV6-1
ASSYAGGEAF | TRBJ1-1 | . | . | TRBV6-2/TRBV6-3
ASSQDFWARTGGNEQF | TRBJ2-1 | many | TRBD1 | TRBV4-3
ASSLRGGIYNEQF | TRBJ2-1 | . | . | TRBV12-3/TRBV12-4
ASSSLYRGRPYEQY | TRBJ2-7 | . | TRBD1 | TRBV7-6
ASSYSLASDTQY | TRBJ2-3 | few | . | TRBV6-2/TRBV6-3
ASTLAGGPWEQY | TRBJ2-7 | few | TRBD2 | TRBV7-9
ASSPLSGSRNNEQF | TRBJ2-1 | . | . | TRBV11-2
ASSPGLVVSNEQY | TRBJ2-7 | few | TRBD2 | TRBV5-1
AIRGGNDNEQF | TRBJ2-1 | . | TRBD2 | TRBV10-3
ASSLETAAVTIY | TRBJ1-3 | . | . | TRBV7-2
AGSAGHQNYGYT | TRBJ1-2 | . | . | TRBV6-1
ASSLNAVQETQY | TRBJ2-5 | many | . | TRBV5-5
SARPTANSPLH | TRBJ1-6 | . | . | TRBV20-1
ASSFQRNTEAF | TRBJ1-1 | many | . | TRBV27
ASPGWGTDTQY | TRBJ2-3 | few | . | TRBV28
SASSTSGGTGELF | TRBJ2-2 | . | TRBD2 | TRBV20-1
ASSLGQEPDTQY | TRBJ2-3 | . | TRBD1 | TRBV5-1
ASSRDRGNGELF | TRBJ2-2 | . | TRBD1 | TRBV7-2
SASLLAGGETQY | TRBJ2-5 | many | TRBD2 | TRBV20-1
SAQGQRFNEKLF | TRBJ1-4 | many | TRBD1 | TRBV20-1
SARDNSGNSPLH | TRBJ1-6 | . | . | TRBV20-1
SARDLGTPPAYEQY | TRBJ2-7 | . | . | TRBV20-1
SALTSGKADTQY | TRBJ2-3 | . | TRBD2 | TRBV20-1
ASSPSLSGSYEQY | TRBJ2-7 | many | TRBD2 | TRBV27
ASSLALAGGSEQF | TRBJ2-1 | once | TRBD2 | TRBV7-2
ASSGQGTRGTEAF | TRBJ1-1 | many | TRBD1 | TRBV7-9